One sample yielded the 22 T cell receptor beta chains listed below, sequenced in a study of T cell responses to AZD1222 COVID-19 vaccine. TCRdb keeps only in-frame clones here, not all; method: immunoSEQ multiplex PCR. The sample records around 81,000 clones, over 80% being singletons. Sequenced material: peripheral blood, taken on day 0 of AZD1222 vaccination. These receptor sequences come from an adult in good health.

V is TRBV5-1 and J is TRBJ1-2, with TRBD1 identical over 7 bases. CDR1 and CDR2 (germline): SGHRS, YFSETQ. J lost 3 bases, V lost 4 bases, and 9 bases had no gene match. The length of the CDR3 is 15 residues. Here the CDR3 reads CASSHTGEWDYGYTF. The CDR3 coding sequence is TGCGCCAGCAGCCATACAGGGGAATGGGACTATGGCTACACCTTC.

The genes are TRBV6-5 and TRBJ1-6; no definite D call. The germline V gene has CDR1 MNHEY and CDR2 SVGAGI. This CDR3 has 16 residues. V lost 0 bases and J lost 8, with 14 bases in between. The CDR3 reads CASSYSRVAADSPLHF. In DNA form, the CDR3 reads TGTGCCAGCAGTTACTCGAGGGTGGCAGCGGATTCACCCCTCCACTTT.

The V call is TRBV5-5, the J call TRBJ2-2; TRBD2 matches at 8 bases. The ends lost 2 bases at V and 8 bases at J; junction bases unmatched: 14. Germline V CDR1 and CDR2: SGHKS, YYEKEE (reference sequence). The CDR3 runs to 17 residues. CDR3 loop: CASSLTTSGGFGGELFF. In DNA, the CDR3 is TGTGCCAGCAGCTTAACTACTAGCGGTGGATTTGGAGGGGAGCTGTTTTTT.

The genes are TRBV5-8 and TRBJ1-1, with D perhaps matching TRBD1 (6 bases). The ends were cut back, 0 bases at V and 1 base at J, with 16 bases in the middle. Germline CDR1 is SGHTS and CDR2 is YDEGEE. The CDR3 sequence is 17 residues long. The CDR3 here is CASSLGLMGGQNTEAFF. The CDR3 DNA is TGTGCCAGCAGCTTGGGTCTGATGGGGGGCCAGAACACTGAAGCTTTCTTT.

The gene calls are TRBV27 and TRBJ1-4; D is ambiguous. The CDR3 is 16 residues long. V was cut by 1 base and J by 5 bases, with 14 bases left in between. In germline, CDR1 is MNHEY, CDR2 SMNVEV (reference sequence). The CDR3 is CASSLWFIDGNEKLFF. Written as DNA, the CDR3 is TGTGCCAGCAGTTTATGGTTTATTGATGGAAATGAAAAACTGTTTTTT.

The chain employs TRBV19 and TRBJ2-1; unclear D gene. With 4 bases removed from V and 0 bases from J, the gap between germline ends came to 10 bases. The CDR3 consists of 15 residues. CDR1 LNHDA and CDR2 SQIVND come from the germline V gene (reference sequence). The DNA for the CDR3 is TGTGCCAGTAGTACCGACTCAAGCTCCTACAATGAGCAGTTCTTC. It translates to CASSTDSSSYNEQFF.

The chain combines TRBV21-1 with TRBJ2-5; the listed D gene, TRBD2, was not tested against the DNA. TRBV21-1 is described as a pseudogene. This CDR3 has 16 amino acids. This CDR3 reads CASSKGSGGSQETQYF. The CDR3 DNA sequence: TGTGCCAGCAGCAAAGGTAGCGGGGGGAGCCAAGAGACCCAGTACTTC.

The chain combines TRBV9 with TRBJ2-7; 7 bases are shared with TRBD2. V shed 2 bases and J 0 bases; nucleotides not matched to a gene: 5. The CDR3 contains 15 residues. Per germline, CDR1 SGDLS and CDR2 YYNGEE. As DNA, the CDR3 is TGTGCCAGCAGCGTTTTAGCGGGTGGCTCCTACGAGCAGTACTTC. Translated, it gives CASSVLAGGSYEQYF.

The CDR3 loop reads CASSLEAGWTYEQYF. The CDR3 DNA is TGTGCCAGCAGCTTAGAGGCAGGTTGGACCTACGAGCAGTACTTC. The rearrangement links TRBV7-9 to TRBJ2-7; D call uncertain. This CDR3 has 15 residues. Germline V lookup: CDR1 SEHNR, CDR2 FQNEAQ (reference sequence). V lost 1 base and J 2 bases, leaving 12 bases between the germline ends.

The chain has TRBV7-2 and TRBJ2-3, with D possibly matching TRBD1 (5 bases). The ends were cut back, 5 bases at V and 2 bases at J, with 8 bases in the middle. There are 13 residues in the CDR3. Germline CDR1 reads SGHTA; CDR2 reads FQGNSA. The CDR3 protein is CASSPGHTDTQYF. Here the CDR3 DNA reads TGTGCCAGCAGCCCCGGACACACAGATACGCAGTATTTT.

This chain links TRBV9 with TRBJ2-2, with TRBD2 matching over 10 bases. Germline CDR1 reads SGDLS; CDR2 reads YYNGEE. V trimming: 4 bases; J trimming: 3 bases; junction bases outside the gene matches: 6. The CDR3 covers 16 residues. CDR3 coding DNA: TGTGCCAGCAGCCCACCTAGCGGGGGAGACACCGGGGAGCTGTTTTTT. It translates to CASSPPSGGDTGELFF.

This chain joins TRBV6-6 and TRBJ2-5; tentative D call: TRBD1 (6 bases). The CDR3 is 15 residues long. The germline V and J ends were trimmed by 10 bases and 0 bases, with 18 bases remaining between them. The germline CDR1 and CDR2 sequences are MNHNY and SVGAGI (reference sequence). The CDR3 DNA sequence: TGTGCCACCCACCCGGGACAAAGCCACCAAGAGACCCAGTACTTC. Amino acids: CATHPGQSHQETQYF.

The V call is TRBV10-3, the J call TRBJ1-3; D possibly corresponds to TRBD1 (6 bases). The CDR3 runs to 13 residues. In germline, CDR1 is ENHRY, CDR2 SYGVKD. V was shortened by 11 bases and J by 7 bases, with 18 bases between the two germline ends. The CDR3 sequence: CAGAQGLGNTIYF. Written as DNA, the CDR3 is TGTGCCGGCGCCCAGGGGTTGGGTAACACCATATATTTT.

The V call is TRBV5-1, the J call TRBJ1-2, with D possibly matching TRBD1 (6 bases). V was pared by 5 bases and J by 6 bases, with 14 bases between. The CDR3 contains 13 residues. Germline V gene data show CDR1 as SGHRS and CDR2 as YFSETQ. The CDR3 nucleotides are TGCGCCAGCAGTTCACAGGGAAGGGATGGCTACACCTTC. Amino acids: CASSSQGRDGYTF.

The J gene is TRBJ1-1, the V gene TRBV2; maybe TRBD1 (5 bases). Between the trimmed V and J ends, which lost 9 bases and 5 bases, there was a span of 16 bases. CDR1 is SNHLY and CDR2 is FYNNEI in the germline V gene. The CDR3 has 13 residues. The CDR3 DNA follows: TGTGCCAGACGACAGCCCCCGGGGACTGAAGCTTTCTTT. Translated: CARRQPPGTEAFF.

V is TRBV24-1 and J is TRBJ2-3; D uncertain. The CDR3 extends over 14 amino acids. The V gene's germline CDR1 is KGHDR and CDR2 SFDVKD. Trimming pared 4 bases from V and 0 bases from J, leaving 7 bases between. The CDR3 region has the DNA TGTGCCACCAGTGAAACAGCGAGCACAGATACGCAGTATTTT. Protein sequence: CATSETASTDTQYF.

The chain couples TRBV5-6 to TRBJ2-7, with 10 bases that match TRBD1. Germline V gives CDR1 SGHDT, CDR2 YYEEEE. This CDR3 is 16 amino acids long. The V segment lost 0 bases and the J segment 1 base; nucleotides outside the gene matches: 4. CDR3 in amino acids: CASSLEGTGVSYEQYF. DNA for the CDR3: TGTGCCAGCAGCTTGGAGGGGACAGGGGTTTCCTACGAGCAGTACTTC. The variable domain in full, completed from reference TRBV5-6 and TRBJ2-7, reads DAGVTQSPTHLIKTRGQQVTLRCSPKSGHDTVSWYQQALGQGPQFIFQYYEEEERQRGNFPDRFSGHQFPNYSSELNVNALLLGDSALYLCASSLEGTGVSYEQYFGPGTRLTVT.

The J gene is TRBJ2-5, the V gene TRBV7-3, with D maybe TRBD1 (5 bases). Germline CDR1 is SGHTA and CDR2 is FQGTGA. Trimming removed 1 base from V and 5 bases from J, with 14 bases in between. The CDR3 length is 15 residues. This CDR3 is CASSLRPGHGETQYF. CDR3 DNA sequence: TGTGCCAGCAGCTTAAGGCCAGGGCACGGCGAGACCCAGTACTTC.

V usage is TRBV9 and J usage is TRBJ2-7; TRBD2 might be the D (6 bases). V was clipped by 0 bases and J by 5 bases, with 15 bases between them. From germline, CDR1 is SGDLS and CDR2 YYNGEE. The CDR3 sequence is 15 residues long. The CDR3 DNA reads TGTGCCAGCAGCGTAGGGCAGGGAGGTTTGGACGAGCAGTACTTC. Translation gives CASSVGQGGLDEQYF.

The genes are TRBV19 and TRBJ1-5; D remains ambiguous. CDR1 LNHDA and CDR2 SQIVND come from the germline V gene (reference sequence). V was pared by 6 bases and J by 3 bases, with 15 bases between. The CDR3 loop spans 15 amino acids. In DNA form, the CDR3 reads TGTGCCAGTAGCACCCTAGGAGCGACCAATCAGCCCCAGCATTTT. This sequence encodes CASSTLGATNQPQHF.

The V call is TRBV6-5, the J call TRBJ2-5, with TRBD2 identical over 9 bases. The V segment lost 6 bases and the J segment 5 bases; nucleotides outside the gene matches: 10. CDR3 size: 15 residues. Per the germline V gene, CDR1 is MNHEY and CDR2 is SVGAGI. The CDR3, as DNA: TGTGCCAGCAGCCTAGCGGGGATGGAGATGGAGACCCAGTACTTC. Protein product: CASSLAGMEMETQYF.

This clone occurred once. The chain carries TRBV2 and TRBJ1-4; 10 bases are a match to TRBD1. Germline CDR1 is SNHLY and CDR2 is FYNNEI. The CDR3 spans 14 residues. The trim removed 7 bases at V and 7 bases at J, leaving 6 bases unmatched. In DNA form, the CDR3 reads TGTGCCAGCAACCCCCGGGACAGGGGTGAAAAACTGTTTTTT. Translated, it gives CASNPRDRGEKLFF.